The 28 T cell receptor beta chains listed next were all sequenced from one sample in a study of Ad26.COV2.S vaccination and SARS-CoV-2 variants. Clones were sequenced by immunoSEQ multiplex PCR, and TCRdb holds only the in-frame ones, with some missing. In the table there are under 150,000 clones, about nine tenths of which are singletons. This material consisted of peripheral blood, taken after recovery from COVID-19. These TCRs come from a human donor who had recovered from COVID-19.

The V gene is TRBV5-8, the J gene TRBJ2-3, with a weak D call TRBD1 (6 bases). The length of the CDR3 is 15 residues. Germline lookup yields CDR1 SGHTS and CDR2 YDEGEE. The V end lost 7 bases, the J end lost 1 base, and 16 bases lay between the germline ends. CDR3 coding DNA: TGTGCCAGCGGTGAAGTAAACAGGGGCACAGATACGCAGTATTTT. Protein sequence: CASGEVNRGTDTQYF.

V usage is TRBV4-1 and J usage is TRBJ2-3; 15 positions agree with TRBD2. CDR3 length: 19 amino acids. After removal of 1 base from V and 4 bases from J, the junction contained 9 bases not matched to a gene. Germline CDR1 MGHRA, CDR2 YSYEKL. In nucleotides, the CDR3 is TGCGCCAGCAGCCAAGTTGGACTAGCGGGGGGGCCCCTCGCAGATACGCAGTATTTT. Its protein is CASSQVGLAGGPLADTQYF.

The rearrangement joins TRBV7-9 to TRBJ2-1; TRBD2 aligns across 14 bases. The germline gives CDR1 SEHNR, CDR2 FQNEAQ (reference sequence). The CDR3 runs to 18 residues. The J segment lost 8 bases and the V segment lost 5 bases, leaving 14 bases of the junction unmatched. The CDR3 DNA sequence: TGTGCCAGCAGCCCGGGGACTAGCGGGGGACGCCAGTCCCATGAGCAGTTCTTC. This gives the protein CASSPGTSGGRQSHEQFF. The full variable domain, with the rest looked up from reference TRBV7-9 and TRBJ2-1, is DTGVSQNPRHKITKRGQNVTFRCDPISEHNRLYWYRQTLGQGPEFLTYFQNEAQLEKSRLLSDRFSAERPKGSFSTLEIQRTEQGDSAMYLCASSPGTSGGRQSHEQFFGPGTRLTVL.

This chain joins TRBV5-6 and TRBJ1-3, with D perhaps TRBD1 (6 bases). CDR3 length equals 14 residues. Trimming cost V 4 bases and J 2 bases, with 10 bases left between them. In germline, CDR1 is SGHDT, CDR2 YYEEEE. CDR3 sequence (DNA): TGTGCCAGCAGCACAGGGAAAACTGGAAACACCATATATTTT. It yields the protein CASSTGKTGNTIYF.

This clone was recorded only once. The CDR3 sequence is CASSPSGGAELLTDTQYF. The CDR3 DNA is TGCGCCAGCAGCCCATCTGGGGGCGCAGAATTACTCACAGATACGCAGTATTTT. The chain uses TRBV4-3 and TRBJ2-3; possible D gene TRBD1, 6 bases. The CDR3 sequence is 18 residues long. From germline, CDR1 is LGHNA and CDR2 YSLEER. V was shortened by 4 bases and J by 2 bases, with 22 bases between the two germline ends.

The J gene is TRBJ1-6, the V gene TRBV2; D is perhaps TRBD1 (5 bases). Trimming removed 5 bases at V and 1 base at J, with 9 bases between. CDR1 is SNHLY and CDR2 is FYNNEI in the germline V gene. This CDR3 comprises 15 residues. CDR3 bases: TGTGCCAGCAGTAGGGACTCTTCCTATAATTCACCCCTCCACTTT. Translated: CASSRDSSYNSPLHF.

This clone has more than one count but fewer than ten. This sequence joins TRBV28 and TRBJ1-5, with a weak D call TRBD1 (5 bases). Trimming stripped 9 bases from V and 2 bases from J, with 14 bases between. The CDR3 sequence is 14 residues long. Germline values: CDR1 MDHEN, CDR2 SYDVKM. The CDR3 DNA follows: TGTGCCAGTACCGGACGGGGACGCAATCAGCCCCAGCATTTT. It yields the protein CASTGRGRNQPQHF.

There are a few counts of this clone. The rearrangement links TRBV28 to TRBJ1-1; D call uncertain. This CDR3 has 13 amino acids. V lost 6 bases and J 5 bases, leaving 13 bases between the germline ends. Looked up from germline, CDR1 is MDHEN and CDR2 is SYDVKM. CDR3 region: CASRNEIETEAFF. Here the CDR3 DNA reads TGTGCCAGCAGAAATGAGATAGAGACTGAAGCTTTCTTT. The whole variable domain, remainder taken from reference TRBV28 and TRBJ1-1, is DVKVTQSSRYLVKRTGEKVFLECVQDMDHENMFWYRQDPGLGLRLIYFSYDVKMKEKGDIPEGYSVSREKKERFSLILESASTNQTSMYLCASRNEIETEAFFGQGTRLTVV.

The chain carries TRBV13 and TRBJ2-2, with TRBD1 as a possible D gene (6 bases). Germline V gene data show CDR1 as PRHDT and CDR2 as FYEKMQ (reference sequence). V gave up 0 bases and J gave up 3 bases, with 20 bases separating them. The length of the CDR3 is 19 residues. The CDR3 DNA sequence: TGTGCCAGCAGCTTAGGGTTCCACATTGGAACAGGGTACACCGGGGAGCTGTTTTTT. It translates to CASSLGFHIGTGYTGELFF.

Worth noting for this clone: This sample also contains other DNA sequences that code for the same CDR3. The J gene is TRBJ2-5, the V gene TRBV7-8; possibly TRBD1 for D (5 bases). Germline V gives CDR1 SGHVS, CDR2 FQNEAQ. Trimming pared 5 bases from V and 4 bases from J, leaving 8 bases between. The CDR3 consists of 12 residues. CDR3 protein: CASSPTGETQYF. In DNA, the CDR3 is TGTGCCAGCAGCCCCACAGGAGAGACCCAGTACTTC.

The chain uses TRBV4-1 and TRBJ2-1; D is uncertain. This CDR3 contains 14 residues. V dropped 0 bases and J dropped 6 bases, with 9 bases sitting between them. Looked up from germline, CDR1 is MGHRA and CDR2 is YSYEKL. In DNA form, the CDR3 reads TGCGCCAGCAGCCAAGATCCTTCCATCAATGAGCAGTTCTTC. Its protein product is CASSQDPSINEQFF.

DNA for the CDR3: TGTGCCAGCAGCTGGGGGGTAGGGACTGAAGCTTTCTTT. Translation: CASSWGVGTEAFF. This chain connects TRBV9 to TRBJ1-1, with D perhaps TRBD1 (5 bases). The CDR3 spans 13 residues. V dropped 4 bases and J dropped 5 bases, with 12 bases sitting between them. CDR1 is SGDLS, CDR2 YYNGEE, per germline.

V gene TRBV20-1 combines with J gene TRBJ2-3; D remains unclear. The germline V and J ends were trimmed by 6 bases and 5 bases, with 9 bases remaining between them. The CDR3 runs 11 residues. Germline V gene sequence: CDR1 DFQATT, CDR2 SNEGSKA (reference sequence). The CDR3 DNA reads TGCAGTGCCCAGACCGGAGATACGCAGTATTTT. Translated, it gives CSAQTGDTQYF.

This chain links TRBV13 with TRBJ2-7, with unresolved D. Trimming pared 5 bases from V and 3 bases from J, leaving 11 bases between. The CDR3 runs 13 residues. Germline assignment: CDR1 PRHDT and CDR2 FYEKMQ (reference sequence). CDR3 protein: CASSTGRVYEQYF. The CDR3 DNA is TGTGCCAGCAGCACCGGACGTGTCTACGAGCAGTACTTC.

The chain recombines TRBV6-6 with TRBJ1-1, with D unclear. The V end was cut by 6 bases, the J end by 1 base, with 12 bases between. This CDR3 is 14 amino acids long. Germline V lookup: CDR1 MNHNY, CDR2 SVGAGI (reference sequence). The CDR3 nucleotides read TGTGCCAGCAGAAATATCGTCCCGAACACTGAAGCTTTCTTT. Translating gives CASRNIVPNTEAFF.

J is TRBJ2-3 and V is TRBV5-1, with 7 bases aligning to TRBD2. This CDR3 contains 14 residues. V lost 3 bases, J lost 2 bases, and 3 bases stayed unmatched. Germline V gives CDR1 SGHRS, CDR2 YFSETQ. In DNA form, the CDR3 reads TGCGCCAGCAGCTCCAGCGGGGACACAGATACGCAGTATTTT. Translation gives CASSSSGDTDTQYF.

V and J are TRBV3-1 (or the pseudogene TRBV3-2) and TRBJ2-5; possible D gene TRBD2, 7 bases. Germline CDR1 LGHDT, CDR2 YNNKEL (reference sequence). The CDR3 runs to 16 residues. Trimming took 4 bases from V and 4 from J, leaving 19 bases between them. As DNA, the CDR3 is TGTGCCAGCAGCCCCAGCACGGGGGGCGGGAGAGAGACCCAGTACTTC. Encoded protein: CASSPSTGGGRETQYF.

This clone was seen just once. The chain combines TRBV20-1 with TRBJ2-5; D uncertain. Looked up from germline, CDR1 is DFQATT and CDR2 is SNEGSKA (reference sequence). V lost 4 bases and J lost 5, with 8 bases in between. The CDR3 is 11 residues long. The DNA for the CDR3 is TGCAGTGCTAAGTCGGGCGAGACCCAGTACTTC. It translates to CSAKSGETQYF.

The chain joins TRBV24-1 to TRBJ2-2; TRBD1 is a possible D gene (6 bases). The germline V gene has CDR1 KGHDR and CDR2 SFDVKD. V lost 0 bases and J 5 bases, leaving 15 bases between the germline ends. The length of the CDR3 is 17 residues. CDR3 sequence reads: CATSDLIGAGETGELFF. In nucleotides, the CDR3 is TGTGCCACCAGTGATTTGATCGGGGCAGGGGAGACCGGGGAGCTGTTTTTT.

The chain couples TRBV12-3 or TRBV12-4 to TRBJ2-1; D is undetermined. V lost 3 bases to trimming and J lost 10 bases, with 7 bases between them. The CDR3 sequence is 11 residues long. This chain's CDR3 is CASSFRFEQFF. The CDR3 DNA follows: TGTGCCAGCAGTTTTAGGTTCGAGCAGTTCTTC.

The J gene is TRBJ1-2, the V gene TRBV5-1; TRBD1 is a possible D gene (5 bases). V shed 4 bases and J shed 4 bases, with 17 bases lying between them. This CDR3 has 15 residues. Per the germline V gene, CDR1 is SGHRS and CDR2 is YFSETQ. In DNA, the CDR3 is TGCGCCAGCAGCCTGGGACTGCCCACGGGCTATGGCTACACCTTC. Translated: CASSLGLPTGYGYTF.

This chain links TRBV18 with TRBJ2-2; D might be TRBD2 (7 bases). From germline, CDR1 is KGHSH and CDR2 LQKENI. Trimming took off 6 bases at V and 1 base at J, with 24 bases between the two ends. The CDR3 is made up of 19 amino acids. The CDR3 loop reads CASSLMAPLGGRNTGELFF. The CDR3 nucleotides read TGTGCCAGCTCGCTTATGGCCCCGTTGGGGGGGCGGAACACCGGGGAGCTGTTTTTT.

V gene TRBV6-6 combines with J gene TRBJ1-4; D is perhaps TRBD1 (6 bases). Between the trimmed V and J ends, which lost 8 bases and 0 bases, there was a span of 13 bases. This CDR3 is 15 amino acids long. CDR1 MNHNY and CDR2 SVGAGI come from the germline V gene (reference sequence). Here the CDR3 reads CASSRGRSTNEKLFF. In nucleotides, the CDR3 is TGTGCCAGCTCTCGGGGGCGGTCAACTAATGAAAAACTGTTTTTT.

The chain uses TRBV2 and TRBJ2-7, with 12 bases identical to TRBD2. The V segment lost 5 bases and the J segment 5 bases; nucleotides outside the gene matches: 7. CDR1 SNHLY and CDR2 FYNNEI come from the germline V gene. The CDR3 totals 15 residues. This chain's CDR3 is CASSSSGGASNEQYF. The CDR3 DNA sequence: TGTGCCAGCAGTTCTAGCGGGGGGGCATCGAACGAGCAGTACTTC.

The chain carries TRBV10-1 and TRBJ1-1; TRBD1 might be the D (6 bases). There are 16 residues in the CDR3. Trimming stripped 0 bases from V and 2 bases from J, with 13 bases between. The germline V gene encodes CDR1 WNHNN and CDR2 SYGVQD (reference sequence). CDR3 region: CASSESAGALNTEAFF. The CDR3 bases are TGCGCCAGCAGTGAGTCGGCAGGGGCCTTAAACACTGAAGCTTTCTTT.

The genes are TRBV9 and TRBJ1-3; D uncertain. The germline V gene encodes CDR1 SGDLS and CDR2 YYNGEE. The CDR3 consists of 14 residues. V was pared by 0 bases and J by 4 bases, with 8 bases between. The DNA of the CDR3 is TGTGCCAGCAGCGTAGTATCCGACGGAAACACCATATATTTT. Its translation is CASSVVSDGNTIYF.

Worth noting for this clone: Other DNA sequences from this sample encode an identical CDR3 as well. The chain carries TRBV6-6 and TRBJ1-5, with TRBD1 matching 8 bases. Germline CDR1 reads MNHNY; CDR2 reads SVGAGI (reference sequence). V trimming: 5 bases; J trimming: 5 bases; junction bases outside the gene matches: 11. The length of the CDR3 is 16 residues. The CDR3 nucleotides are TGTGCCAGCAGTGGGGACAGGTCGAGAGGGGATCAGCCCCAGCATTTT. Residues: CASSGDRSRGDQPQHF.

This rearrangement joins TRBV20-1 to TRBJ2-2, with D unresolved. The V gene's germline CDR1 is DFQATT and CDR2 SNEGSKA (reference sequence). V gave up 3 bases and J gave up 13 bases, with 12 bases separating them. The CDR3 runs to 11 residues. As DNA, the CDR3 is TGCAGTGCTAGTCGAGAGGACGGGCTGTTTTTT. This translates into CSASREDGLFF.